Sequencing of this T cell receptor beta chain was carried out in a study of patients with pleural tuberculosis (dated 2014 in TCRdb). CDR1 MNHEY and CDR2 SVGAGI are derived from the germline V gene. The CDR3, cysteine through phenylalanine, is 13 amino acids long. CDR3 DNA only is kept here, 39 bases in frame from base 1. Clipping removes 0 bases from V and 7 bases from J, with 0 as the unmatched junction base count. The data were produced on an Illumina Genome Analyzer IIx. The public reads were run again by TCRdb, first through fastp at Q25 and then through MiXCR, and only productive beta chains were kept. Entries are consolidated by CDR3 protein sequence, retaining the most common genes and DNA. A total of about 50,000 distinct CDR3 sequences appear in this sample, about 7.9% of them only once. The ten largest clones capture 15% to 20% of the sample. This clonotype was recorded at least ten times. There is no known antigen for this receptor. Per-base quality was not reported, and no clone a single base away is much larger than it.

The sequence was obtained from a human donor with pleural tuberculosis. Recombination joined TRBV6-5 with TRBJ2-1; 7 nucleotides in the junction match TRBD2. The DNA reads TGTGCCAGCAGTTACTCTAGCGGGAATGAGCAGTTCTTC. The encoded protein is CASSYSSGNEQFF.